This TCR beta chain was captured in a study of T cell responses to AZD1222 COVID-19 vaccine. V shed 4 bases and J 7 bases; nucleotides not matched to a gene: 3. Germline V lookup: CDR1 MDHEN, CDR2 SYDVKM. CDR3 size: 13 residues. Study-wide findings and caveats: All repertoire sampling was performed exclusively after the peak T cell response.

Here immunoSEQ multiplex PCR was the method, and the copy in TCRdb shows in-frame clones only, minus some. The sample lists some 150,000 clones, about 91% occurring once. With respect to this clone: Its antigen is not identified.

The source material was peripheral blood, sampled on day 0 of MenACWY control vaccination. V and J are TRBV28 and TRBJ2-1, with 8 bases lining up with TRBD1. This clonotype was obtained from an adult in good health. CDR3 sequence (DNA): TGTGCCAGCAGTTCCCGGACAGGGAATGAGCAGTTCTTC. Translated, it gives CASSSRTGNEQFF.